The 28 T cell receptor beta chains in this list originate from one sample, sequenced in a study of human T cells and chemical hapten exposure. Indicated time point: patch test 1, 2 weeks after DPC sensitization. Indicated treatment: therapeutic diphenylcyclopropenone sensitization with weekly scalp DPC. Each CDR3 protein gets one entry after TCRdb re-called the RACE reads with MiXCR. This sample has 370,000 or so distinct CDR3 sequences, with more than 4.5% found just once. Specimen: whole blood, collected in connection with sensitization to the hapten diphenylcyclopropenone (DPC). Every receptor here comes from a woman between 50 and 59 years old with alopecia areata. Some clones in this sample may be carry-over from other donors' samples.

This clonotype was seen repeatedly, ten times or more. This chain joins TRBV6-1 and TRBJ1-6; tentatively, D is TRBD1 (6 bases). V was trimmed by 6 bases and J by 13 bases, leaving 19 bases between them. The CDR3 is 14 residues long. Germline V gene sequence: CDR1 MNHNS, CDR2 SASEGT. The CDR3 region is CASSEWGAASPLHF. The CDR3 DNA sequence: TGTGCCAGCAGCGAGTGGGGGGCCGCGAGCCCCCTCCACTTT.

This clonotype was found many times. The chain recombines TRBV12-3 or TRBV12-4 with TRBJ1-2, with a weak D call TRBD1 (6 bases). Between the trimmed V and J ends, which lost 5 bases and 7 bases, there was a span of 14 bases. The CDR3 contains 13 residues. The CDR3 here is CASSPGGAAGYTF. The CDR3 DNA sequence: TGTGCCAGCAGTCCGGGGGGGGCAGCTGGCTACACCTTC.

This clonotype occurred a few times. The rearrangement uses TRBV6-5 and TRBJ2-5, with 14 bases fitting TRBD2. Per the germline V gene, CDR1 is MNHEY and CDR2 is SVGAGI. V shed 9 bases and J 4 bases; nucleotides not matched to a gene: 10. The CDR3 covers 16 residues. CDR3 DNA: TGTGCCAGTGAAAGACTAGCGGGAGGGCCCGGAGAGACCCAGTACTTC. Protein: CASERLAGGPGETQYF.

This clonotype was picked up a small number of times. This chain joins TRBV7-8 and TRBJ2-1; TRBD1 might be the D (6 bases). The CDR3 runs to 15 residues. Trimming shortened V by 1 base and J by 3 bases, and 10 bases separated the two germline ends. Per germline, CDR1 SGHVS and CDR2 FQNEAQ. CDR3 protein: CASSLDRANYNEQFF. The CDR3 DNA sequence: TGTGCCAGCAGCTTAGACAGGGCCAACTACAATGAGCAGTTCTTC.

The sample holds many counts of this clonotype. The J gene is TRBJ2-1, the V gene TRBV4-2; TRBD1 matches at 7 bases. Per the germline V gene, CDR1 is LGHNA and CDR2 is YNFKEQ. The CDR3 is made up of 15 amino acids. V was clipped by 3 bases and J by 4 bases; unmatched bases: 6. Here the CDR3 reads CASSQRTGVYNEQFF. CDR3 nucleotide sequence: TGTGCCAGCAGCCAGAGAACAGGGGTATACAATGAGCAGTTCTTC.

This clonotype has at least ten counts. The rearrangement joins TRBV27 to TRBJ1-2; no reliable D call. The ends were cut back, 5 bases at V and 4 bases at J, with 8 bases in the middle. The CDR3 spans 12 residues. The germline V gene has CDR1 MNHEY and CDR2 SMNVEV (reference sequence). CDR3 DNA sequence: TGTGCCAGCAGTGGAGGGCTCTATGGCTACACCTTC. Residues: CASSGGLYGYTF.

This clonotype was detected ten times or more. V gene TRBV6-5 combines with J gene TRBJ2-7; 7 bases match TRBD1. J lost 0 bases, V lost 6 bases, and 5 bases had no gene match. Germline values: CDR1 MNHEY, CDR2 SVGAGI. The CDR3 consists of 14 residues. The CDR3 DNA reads TGTGCCAGCAGAGTACAGGGGAGCTCCTACGAGCAGTACTTC. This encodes CASRVQGSSYEQYF.

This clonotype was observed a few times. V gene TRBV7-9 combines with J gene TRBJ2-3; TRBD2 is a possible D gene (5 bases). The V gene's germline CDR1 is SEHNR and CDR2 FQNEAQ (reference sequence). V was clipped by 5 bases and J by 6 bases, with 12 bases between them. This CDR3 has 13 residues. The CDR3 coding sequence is TGTGCCAGCAGCCCGAGCGAGCGGGATACGCAGTATTTT. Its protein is CASSPSERDTQYF.

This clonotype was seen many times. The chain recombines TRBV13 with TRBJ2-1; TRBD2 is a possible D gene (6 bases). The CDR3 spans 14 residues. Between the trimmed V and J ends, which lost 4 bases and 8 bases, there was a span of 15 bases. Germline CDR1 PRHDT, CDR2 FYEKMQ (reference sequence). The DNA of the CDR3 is TGTGCCAGCAGCTCCGGCGGGACGGTCGATGAGCAGTTCTTC. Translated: CASSSGGTVDEQFF. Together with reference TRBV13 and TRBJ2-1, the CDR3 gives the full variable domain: AAGVIQSPRHLIKEKRETATLKCYPIPRHDTVYWYQQGPGQDPQFLISFYEKMQSDKGSIPDRFSAQQFSDYHSELNMSSLELGDSALYFCASSSGGTVDEQFFGPGTRLTVL.

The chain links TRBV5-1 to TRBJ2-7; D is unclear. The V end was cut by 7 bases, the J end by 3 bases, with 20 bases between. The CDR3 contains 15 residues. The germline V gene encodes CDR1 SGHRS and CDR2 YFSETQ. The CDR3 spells CASFLNNGPNYEQYF. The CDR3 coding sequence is TGCGCCAGCTTCCTAAATAACGGACCTAACTACGAGCAGTACTTC.

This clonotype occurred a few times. The CDR3 DNA follows: TGTGCCAGCAGTTACTCCGTCGCCTACGAGCAGTACTTC. This gives the protein CASSYSVAYEQYF. V and J are TRBV6-6 and TRBJ2-7; unclear D gene. The V gene lost 0 bases and the J gene lost 2 bases, with 5 bases spanning the gap. The germline V gene encodes CDR1 MNHNY and CDR2 SVGAGI (reference sequence). The CDR3 contains 13 residues.

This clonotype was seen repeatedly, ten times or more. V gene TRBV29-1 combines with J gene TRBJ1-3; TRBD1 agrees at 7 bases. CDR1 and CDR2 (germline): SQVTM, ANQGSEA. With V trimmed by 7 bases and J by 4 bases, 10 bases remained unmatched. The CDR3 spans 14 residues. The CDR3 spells CSADDRAGGNTIYF. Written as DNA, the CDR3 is TGCAGCGCCGACGACAGGGCCGGAGGAAACACCATATATTTT.

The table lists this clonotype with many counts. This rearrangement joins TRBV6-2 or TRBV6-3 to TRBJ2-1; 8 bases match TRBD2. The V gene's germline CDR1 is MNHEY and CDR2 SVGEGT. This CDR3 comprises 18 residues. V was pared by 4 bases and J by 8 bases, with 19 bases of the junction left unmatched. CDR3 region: CASSSRWREVVESDEQFF. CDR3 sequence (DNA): TGTGCCAGCAGTTCCCGCTGGCGGGAGGTAGTAGAGTCTGATGAGCAGTTCTTC.

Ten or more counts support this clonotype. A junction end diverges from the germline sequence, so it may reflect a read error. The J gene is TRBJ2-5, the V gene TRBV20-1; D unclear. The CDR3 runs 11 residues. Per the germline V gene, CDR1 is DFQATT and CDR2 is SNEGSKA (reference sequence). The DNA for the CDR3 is TGCAGTGCTAGGGTTCCGCCGACCGTGGACTTC. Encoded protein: CSARVPPTVDF.

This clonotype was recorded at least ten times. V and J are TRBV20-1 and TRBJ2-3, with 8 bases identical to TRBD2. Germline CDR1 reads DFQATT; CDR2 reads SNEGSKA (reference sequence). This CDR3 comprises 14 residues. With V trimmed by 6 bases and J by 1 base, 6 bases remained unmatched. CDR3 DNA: TGCAGTGCGGCGGATAGCGGGGGCACAGATACGCAGTATTTT. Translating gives CSAADSGGTDTQYF.

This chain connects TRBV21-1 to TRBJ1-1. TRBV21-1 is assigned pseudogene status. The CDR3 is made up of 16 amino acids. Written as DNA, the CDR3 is TGTGCCAGCAGCAAAGAAGACGGAGAACCCCACACTGAAGCTTTCTTT. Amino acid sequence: CASSKEDGEPHTEAFF.

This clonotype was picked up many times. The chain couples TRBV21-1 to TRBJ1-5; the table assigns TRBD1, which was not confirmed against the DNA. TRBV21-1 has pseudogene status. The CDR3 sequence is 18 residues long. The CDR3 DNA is TGTGCCAGCAGCAAATGGCCCCTCGGGGTTTATAGCAATCAGCCCCAGCATTTT. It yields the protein CASSKWPLGVYSNQPQHF.

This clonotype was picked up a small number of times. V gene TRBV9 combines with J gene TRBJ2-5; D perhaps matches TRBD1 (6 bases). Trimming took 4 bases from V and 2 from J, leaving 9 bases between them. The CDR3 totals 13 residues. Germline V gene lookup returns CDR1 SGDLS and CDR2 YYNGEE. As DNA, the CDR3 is TGTGCCAGCAGCCACGGACAGCAAGAGACCCAGTACTTC. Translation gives CASSHGQQETQYF.

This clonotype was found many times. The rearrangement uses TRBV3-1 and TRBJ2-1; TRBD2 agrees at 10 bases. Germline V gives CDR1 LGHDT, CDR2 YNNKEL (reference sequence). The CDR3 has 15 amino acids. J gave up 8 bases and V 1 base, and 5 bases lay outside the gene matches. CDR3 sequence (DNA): TGTGCCAGCAGCCAAGGGACTAGCGGAGGTGATGAGCAGTTCTTC. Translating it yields CASSQGTSGGDEQFF.

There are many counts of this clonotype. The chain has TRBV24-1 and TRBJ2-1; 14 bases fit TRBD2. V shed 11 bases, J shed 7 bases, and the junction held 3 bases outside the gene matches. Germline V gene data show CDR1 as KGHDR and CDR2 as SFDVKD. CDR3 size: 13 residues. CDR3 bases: TGTGCCAGCGGGACTAGCGGGAGAAATGAGCAGTTCTTC. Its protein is CASGTSGRNEQFF.

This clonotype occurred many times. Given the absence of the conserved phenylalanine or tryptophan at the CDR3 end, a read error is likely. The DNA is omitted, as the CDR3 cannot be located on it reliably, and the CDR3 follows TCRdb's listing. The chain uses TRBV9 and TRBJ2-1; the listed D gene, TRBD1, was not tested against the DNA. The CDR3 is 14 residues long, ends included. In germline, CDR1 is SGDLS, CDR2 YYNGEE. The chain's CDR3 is CASSENSGTHPRWL.

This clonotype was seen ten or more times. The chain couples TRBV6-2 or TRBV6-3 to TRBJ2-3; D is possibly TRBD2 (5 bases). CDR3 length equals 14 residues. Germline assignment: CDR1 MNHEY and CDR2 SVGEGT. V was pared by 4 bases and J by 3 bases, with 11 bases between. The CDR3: CASSSLVRTDTQYF. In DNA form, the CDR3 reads TGTGCCAGCAGTTCACTAGTGAGAACAGATACGCAGTATTTT.

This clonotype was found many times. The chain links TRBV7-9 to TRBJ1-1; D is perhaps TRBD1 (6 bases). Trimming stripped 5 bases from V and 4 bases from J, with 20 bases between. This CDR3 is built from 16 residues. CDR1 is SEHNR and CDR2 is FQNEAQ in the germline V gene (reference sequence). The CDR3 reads CASSPLTQQGLTEAFF. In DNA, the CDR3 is TGTGCCAGCAGCCCACTAACTCAACAGGGCCTCACTGAAGCTTTCTTT.

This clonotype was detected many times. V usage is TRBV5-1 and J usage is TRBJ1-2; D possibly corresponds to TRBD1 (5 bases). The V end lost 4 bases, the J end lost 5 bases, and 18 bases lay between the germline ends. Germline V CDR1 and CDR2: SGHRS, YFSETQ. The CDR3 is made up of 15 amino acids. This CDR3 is CASSLNPGHRYGYTF. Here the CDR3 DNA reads TGCGCCAGCAGCCTTAACCCCGGACACCGGTATGGCTACACCTTC.

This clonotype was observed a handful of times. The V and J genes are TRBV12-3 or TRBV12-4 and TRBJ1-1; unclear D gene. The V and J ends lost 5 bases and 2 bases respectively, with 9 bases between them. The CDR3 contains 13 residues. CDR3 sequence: CASSGRANTEAFF. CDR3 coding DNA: TGTGCCAGCAGTGGCCGGGCAAACACTGAAGCTTTCTTT.

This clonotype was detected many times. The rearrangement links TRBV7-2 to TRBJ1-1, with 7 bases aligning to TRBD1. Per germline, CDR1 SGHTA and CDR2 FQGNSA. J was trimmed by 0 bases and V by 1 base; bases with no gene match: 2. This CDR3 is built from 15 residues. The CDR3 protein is CASSLGGQLNTEAFF. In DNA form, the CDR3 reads TGTGCCAGCAGCTTAGGGGGACAGTTGAACACTGAAGCTTTCTTT.

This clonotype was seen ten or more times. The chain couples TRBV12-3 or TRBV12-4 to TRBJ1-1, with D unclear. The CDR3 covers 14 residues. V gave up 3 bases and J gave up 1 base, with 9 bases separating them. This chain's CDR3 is CASSFGSGNTEAFF. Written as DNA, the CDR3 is TGTGCCAGCAGTTTTGGTTCGGGGAACACTGAAGCTTTCTTT.

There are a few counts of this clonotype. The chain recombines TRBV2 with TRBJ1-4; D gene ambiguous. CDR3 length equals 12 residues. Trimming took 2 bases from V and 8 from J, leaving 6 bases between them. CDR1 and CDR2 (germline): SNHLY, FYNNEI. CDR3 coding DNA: TGTGCCAGCAGTGAACAGGCGGAAAAACTGTTTTTT. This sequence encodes CASSEQAEKLFF.